One sample yielded the 4 T cell receptor beta chains listed below, sequenced in a study of T cells in women clearing cervical HPV infection. The table came from immunoSEQ multiplex PCR; TCRdb's copy has only in-frame clones and leaves some out. This sample's clone table lists tens of thousands of clones. The sequencing input was blood buffy coat. The receptors here all came from a woman aged 18 to 75 with a cervical HPV16 infection that either progressed to CIN3+ or cleared (not recorded which).

In regard to this clone: From the germline J gene comes the end of the CDR3, since the read stops 3 residues before it. This chain connects TRBV28 to TRBJ2-4; 9 bases agree with TRBD1. This CDR3 comprises 16 residues. V trimming: 6 bases; J trimming: 3 bases; junction bases outside the gene matches: 9. Germline values: CDR1 MDHEN, CDR2 SYDVKM. Here the CDR3 reads CASSTGGRVGKNIQYF. The CDR3 DNA, read in part, is TGTGCCAGCAGCACAGGGGGCCGTGTCGGCAAAAACATT.

About this clone itself: The read is 3 residues too short to cover the CDR3 end, so that end is filled in from the germline J gene. V gene TRBV30 combines with J gene TRBJ2-2, with 7 bases identical to TRBD2. The length of the CDR3 is 14 residues. The germline V gene encodes CDR1 GTSNPN and CDR2 SVGIG (reference sequence). V was clipped by 6 bases and J by 1 base; unmatched bases: 5. CDR3 loop: CACGGNLNTGELFF. Incomplete CDR3 DNA: TGTGCCTGCGGGGGGAACCTGAACACCGGGGAG. Drawing the rest from reference TRBV30 and TRBJ2-2, the complete variable domain is SQTIHQWPATLVQPVGSPLSLECTVEGTSNPNLYWYRQAAGRGLQLLFYSVGIGQISSEVPQNLSASRPQDRQFILSSKKLLLSDSGFYLCACGGNLNTGELFFGEGSRLTVL.

To note about this clone: With the read ending 3 residues before the CDR3 end, the germline J gene is used to fill in that end. This chain connects TRBV10-3 to TRBJ2-5, with D unresolved. V was cut by 4 bases and J by 2 bases, with 8 bases left in between. The CDR3 loop spans 13 amino acids. Germline V gene sequence: CDR1 ENHRY, CDR2 SYGVKD. CDR3 DNA, as far as it was read: TGTGCCATCAGTGTTGACTTGCAAGAGACC. It encodes CAISVDLQET. The entire CDR3 protein reads CAISVDLQETQYF.

As concerns this clone: The observed sequence ends 3 residues before the CDR3 terminus, with the missing tail filled in from the germline J gene. This chain connects TRBV7-2 to TRBJ1-1; 8 bases are shared with TRBD1. The V and J ends lost 5 bases and 4 bases, in that order; junction bases with no gene match: 6. The CDR3 consists of 14 residues. Germline V gene data show CDR1 as SGHTA and CDR2 as FQGNSA. Incomplete CDR3 DNA: TGTGCCAGCAGCCCACAGGGGGTGGGCACTGAA. Protein: CASSPQGVGTE. The CDR3, in full, reads CASSPQGVGTEAFF.